The clone carrying this T cell receptor (beta chain) was counted many times. During active infection, Seattle patients enrolled and were then monitored through disease. These data come from a study of blood T cell repertoires in COVID-19. The repertoire was sequenced with immunoSEQ multiplex PCR; TCRdb's copy has only in-frame clones and lacks some. Among around 68,000 clones listed, 86% were seen once. V was trimmed by 3 bases and J by 4 bases, leaving 9 bases between them. The CDR3 sequence is 13 residues long. Germline V gives CDR1 MRHNA, CDR2 SNTAGT. This TCR came from a man in his forties with COVID-19, enrolled during active disease. The sample taken for sequencing was peripheral blood. The rearrangement uses TRBV6-4 and TRBJ1-1, with no clear D. This CDR3 is CASSDGGRTEAFF. CDR3 nucleotides: TGTGCCAGCAGTGATGGAGGGCGCACTGAAGCTTTCTTT.